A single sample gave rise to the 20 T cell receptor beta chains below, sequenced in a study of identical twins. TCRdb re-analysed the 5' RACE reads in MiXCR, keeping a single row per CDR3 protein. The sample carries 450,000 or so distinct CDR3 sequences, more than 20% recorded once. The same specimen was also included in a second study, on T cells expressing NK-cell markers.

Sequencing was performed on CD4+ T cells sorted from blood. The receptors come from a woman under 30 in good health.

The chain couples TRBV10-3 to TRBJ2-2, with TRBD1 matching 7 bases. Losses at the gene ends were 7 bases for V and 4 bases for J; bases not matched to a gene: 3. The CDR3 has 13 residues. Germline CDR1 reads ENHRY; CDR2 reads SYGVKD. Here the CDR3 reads CAIKTGLTGELFF. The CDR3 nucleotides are TGTGCCATCAAGACAGGGCTCACCGGGGAGCTGTTTTTT.

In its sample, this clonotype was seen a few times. The CDR3 loop is CASSYGLAGGLQYF. DNA for the CDR3: TGTGCCAGCAGCTACGGACTAGCGGGGGGCCTGCAGTACTTC. This chain connects TRBV11-2 to TRBJ2-7; 14 positions agree with TRBD2. The CDR3 runs 14 residues. After removal of 4 bases from V and 9 bases from J, the junction contained 5 bases not matched to a gene. Germline V gene data show CDR1 as SGHAT and CDR2 as FQNNGV.

In DNA, the CDR3 is TGTGCCAGCACGTCTGGCGGGGGGACGCAGTATTTT. Protein product: CASTSGGGTQYF. This chain uses TRBV25-1 with TRBJ2-3; 8 bases are a match to TRBD2. V was clipped by 7 bases and J by 9 bases; unmatched bases: 6. Germline CDR1 reads MGHDK; CDR2 reads SYGVNS. The CDR3 is made up of 12 amino acids.

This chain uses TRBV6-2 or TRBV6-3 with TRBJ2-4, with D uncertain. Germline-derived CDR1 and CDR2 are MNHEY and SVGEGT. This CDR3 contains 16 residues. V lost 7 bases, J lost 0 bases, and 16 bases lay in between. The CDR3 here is CASNHWTDLAKNIQYF. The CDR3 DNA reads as TGTGCCAGCAACCATTGGACGGACCTAGCCAAAAACATTCAGTACTTC.

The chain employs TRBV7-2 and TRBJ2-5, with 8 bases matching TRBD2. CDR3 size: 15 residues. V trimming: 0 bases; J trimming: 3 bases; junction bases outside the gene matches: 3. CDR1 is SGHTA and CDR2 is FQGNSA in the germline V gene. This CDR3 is CASSLAPGLEETQYF. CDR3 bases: TGTGCCAGCAGCTTAGCTCCGGGACTAGAAGAGACCCAGTACTTC.

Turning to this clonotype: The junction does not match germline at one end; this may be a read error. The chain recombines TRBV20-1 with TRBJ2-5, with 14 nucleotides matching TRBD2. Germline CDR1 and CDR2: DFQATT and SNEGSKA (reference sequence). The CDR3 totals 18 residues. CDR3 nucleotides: TGCTGTGCTAGTCGGGGCGCGACTAGCGGGGGGGCAAGGGAGACCCAGTACTTC. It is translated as CCASRGATSGGARETQYF.

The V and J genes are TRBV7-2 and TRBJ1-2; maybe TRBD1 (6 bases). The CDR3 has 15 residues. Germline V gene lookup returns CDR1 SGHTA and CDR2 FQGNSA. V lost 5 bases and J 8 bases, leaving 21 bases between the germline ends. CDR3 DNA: TGTGCCAGCAGCACCTATACGGGGGCGGGTAAGGGCTACACCTTC. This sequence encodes CASSTYTGAGKGYTF.

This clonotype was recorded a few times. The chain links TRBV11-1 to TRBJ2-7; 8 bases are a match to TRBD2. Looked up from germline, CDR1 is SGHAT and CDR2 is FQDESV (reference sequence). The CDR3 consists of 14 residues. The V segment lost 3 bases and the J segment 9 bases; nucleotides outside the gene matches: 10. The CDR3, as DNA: TGTGCCAGCAGCTTTATTCCGGGACTAGAAGCGCAGTACTTC. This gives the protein CASSFIPGLEAQYF.

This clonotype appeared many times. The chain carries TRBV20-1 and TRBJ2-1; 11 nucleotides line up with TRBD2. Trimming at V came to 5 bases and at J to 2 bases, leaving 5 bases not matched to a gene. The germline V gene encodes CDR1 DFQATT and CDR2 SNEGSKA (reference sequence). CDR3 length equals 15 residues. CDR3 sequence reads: CSAVQTSGTYNEQFF. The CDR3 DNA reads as TGCAGTGCTGTTCAGACTAGCGGGACCTACAATGAGCAGTTCTTC.

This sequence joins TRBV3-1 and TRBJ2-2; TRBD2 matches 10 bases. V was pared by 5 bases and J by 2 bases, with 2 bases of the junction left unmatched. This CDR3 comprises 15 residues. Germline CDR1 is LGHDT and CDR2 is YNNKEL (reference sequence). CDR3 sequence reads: CASSIAGGNTGELFF. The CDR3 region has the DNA TGTGCCAGCAGCATAGCGGGGGGTAACACCGGGGAGCTGTTTTTT.

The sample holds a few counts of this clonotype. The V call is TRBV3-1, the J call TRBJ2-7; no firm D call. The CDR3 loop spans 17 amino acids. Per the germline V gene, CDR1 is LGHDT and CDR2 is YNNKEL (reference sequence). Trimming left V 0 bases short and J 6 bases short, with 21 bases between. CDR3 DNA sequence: TGTGCCAGCAGCCAAGAAAGTCTGTTTGAGCTCTACTCCGAGCAGTACTTC. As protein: CASSQESLFELYSEQYF.

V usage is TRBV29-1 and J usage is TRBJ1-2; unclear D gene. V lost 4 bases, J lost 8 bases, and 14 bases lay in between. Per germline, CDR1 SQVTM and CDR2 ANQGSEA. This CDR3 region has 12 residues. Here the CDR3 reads CSVGSGIGGYTF. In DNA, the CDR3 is TGCAGCGTTGGATCGGGGATCGGAGGCTACACCTTC.

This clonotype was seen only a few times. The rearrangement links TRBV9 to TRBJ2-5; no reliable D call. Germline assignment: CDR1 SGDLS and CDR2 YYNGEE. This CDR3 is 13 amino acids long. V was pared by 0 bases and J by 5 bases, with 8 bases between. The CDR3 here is CASSVAPRETQYF. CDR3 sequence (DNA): TGTGCCAGCAGCGTAGCACCCCGGGAGACCCAGTACTTC.

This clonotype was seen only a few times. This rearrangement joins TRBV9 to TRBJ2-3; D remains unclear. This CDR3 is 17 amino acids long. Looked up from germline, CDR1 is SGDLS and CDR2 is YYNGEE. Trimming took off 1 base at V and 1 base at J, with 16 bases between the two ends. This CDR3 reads CASSVRADPRGTDTQYF. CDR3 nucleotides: TGTGCCAGCAGCGTAAGGGCAGATCCCCGAGGCACAGATACGCAGTATTTT.

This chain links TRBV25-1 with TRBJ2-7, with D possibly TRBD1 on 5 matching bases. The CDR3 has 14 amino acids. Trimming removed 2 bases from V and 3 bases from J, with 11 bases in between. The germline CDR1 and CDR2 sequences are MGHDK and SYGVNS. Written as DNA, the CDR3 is TGTGCCAGCAGTGAACCAGGGTCCCTCTACGAGCAGTACTTC. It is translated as CASSEPGSLYEQYF.

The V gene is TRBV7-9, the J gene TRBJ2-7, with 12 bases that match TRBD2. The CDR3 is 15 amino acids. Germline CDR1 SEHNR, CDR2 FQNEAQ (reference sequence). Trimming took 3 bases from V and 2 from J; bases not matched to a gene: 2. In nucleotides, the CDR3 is TGTGCCAGCAGCTTTGGACTAGCGGGGACCTACGAGCAGTACTTC. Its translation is CASSFGLAGTYEQYF.

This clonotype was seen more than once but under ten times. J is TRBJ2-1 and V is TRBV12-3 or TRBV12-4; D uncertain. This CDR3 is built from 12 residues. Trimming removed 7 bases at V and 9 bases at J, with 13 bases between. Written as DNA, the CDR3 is TGTGCCAGCACCGCAACCTATGGTGAGCAGTTCTTC. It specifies CASTATYGEQFF.

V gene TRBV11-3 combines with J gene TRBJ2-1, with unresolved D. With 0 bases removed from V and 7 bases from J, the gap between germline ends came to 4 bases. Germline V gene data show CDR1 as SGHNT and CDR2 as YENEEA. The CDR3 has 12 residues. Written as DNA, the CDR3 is TGTGCCAGCAGCTTAGAAGAGAATGAGCAGTTCTTC. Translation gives CASSLEENEQFF. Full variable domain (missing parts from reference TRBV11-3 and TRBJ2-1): EAGVVQSPRYKIIEKKQPVAFWCNPISGHNTLYWYLQNLGQGPELLIRYENEEAVDDSQLPKDRFSAERLKGVDSTLKIQPAELGDSAVYLCASSLEENEQFFGPGTRLTVL.

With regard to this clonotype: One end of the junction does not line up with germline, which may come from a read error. This chain's CDR3 is CASSEVGLRDVF. In nucleotides, the CDR3 is TGTGCCAGCAGTGAAGTCGGACTACGCGATGTCTTC. V and J are TRBV2 and TRBJ2-1; weak D call: TRBD2 (6 bases). CDR1 is SNHLY and CDR2 is FYNNEI in the germline V gene. The CDR3 has 12 residues.

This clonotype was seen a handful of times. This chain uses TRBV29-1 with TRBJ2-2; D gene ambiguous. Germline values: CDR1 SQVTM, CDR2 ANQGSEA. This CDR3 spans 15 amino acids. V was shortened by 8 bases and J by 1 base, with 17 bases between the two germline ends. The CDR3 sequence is CSPQGQPGNTGELFF. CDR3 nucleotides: TGCAGCCCTCAAGGGCAGCCGGGGAACACCGGGGAGCTGTTTTTT.